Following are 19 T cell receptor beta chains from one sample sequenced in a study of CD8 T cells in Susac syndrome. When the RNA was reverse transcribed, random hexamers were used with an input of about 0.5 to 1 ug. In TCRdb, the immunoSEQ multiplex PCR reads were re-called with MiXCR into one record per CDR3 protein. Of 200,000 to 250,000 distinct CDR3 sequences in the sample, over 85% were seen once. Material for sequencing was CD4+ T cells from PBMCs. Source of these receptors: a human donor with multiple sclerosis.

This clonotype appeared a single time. This CDR3 is CASRDKRLGSEAFF. CDR3 nucleotide sequence: TGTGCCAGCAGAGACAAACGGCTCGGCTCTGAAGCTTTCTTT. The chain carries TRBV12-3 or TRBV12-4 and TRBJ1-1; D is unresolved. Trimming took 6 bases from V and 6 from J, leaving 17 bases between them. The CDR3 contains 14 residues.

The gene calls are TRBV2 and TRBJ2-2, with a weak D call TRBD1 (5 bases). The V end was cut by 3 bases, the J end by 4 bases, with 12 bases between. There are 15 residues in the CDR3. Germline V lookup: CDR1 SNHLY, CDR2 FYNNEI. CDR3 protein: CASSDMGLGTGELFF. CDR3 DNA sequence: TGTGCCAGCAGTGACATGGGGCTGGGCACCGGGGAGCTGTTTTTT.

CDR3 in amino acids: CASSLVPEGNQPQHF. CDR3 bases: TGTGCCAGCAGCTTAGTACCCGAGGGCAATCAGCCCCAGCATTTT. V and J are TRBV7-2 and TRBJ1-5; D is undetermined. V gave up 1 base and J gave up 2 bases, with 9 bases separating them. From germline, CDR1 is SGHTA and CDR2 FQGNSA. The CDR3 totals 15 residues.

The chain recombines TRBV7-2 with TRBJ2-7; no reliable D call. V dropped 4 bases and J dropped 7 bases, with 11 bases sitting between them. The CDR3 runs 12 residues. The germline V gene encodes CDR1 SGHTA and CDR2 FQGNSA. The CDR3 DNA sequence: TGTGCCAGCAGCTCGGTCGATCGGGAGCAGTACTTC. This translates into CASSSVDREQYF.

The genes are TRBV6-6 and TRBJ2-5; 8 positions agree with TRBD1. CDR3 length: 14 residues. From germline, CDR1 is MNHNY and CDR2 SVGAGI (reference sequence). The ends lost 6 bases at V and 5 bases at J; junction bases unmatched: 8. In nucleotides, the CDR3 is TGTGCCAGCAGCTTCAGGGGGCTCGGGGAGACCCAGTACTTC. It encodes CASSFRGLGETQYF.

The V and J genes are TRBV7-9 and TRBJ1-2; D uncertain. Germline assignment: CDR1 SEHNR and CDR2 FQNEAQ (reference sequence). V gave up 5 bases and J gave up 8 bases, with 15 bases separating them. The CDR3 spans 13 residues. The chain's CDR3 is CASSPDFGGGYTF. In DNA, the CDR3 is TGTGCCAGCAGCCCGGACTTCGGTGGGGGCTACACCTTC.

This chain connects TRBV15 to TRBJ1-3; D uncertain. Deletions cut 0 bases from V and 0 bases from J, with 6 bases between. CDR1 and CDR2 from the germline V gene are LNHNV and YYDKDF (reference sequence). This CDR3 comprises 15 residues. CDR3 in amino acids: CATSRELISGNTIYF. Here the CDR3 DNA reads TGTGCCACCAGCAGAGAATTGATCTCTGGAAACACCATATATTTT.

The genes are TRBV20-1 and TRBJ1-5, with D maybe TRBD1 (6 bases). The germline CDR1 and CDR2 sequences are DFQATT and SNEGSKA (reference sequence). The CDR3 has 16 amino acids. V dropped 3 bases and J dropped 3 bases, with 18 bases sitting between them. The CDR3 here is CSASPASTGHNQPQHF. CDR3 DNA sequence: TGCAGTGCTAGCCCCGCGAGCACAGGGCACAATCAGCCCCAGCATTTT.

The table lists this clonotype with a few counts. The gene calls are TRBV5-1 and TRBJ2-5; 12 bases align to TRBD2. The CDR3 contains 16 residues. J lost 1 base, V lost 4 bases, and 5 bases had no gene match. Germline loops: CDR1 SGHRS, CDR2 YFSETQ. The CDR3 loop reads CASSPGLAGFQETQYF. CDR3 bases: TGCGCCAGCAGCCCGGGACTAGCGGGCTTCCAAGAGACCCAGTACTTC.

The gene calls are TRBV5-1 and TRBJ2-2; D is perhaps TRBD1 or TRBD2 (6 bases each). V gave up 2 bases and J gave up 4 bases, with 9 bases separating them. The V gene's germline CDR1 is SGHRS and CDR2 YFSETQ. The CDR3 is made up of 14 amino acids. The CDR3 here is CASSLGGLTGELFF. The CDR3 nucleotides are TGCGCCAGCAGCTTAGGGGGGCTCACCGGGGAGCTGTTTTTT.

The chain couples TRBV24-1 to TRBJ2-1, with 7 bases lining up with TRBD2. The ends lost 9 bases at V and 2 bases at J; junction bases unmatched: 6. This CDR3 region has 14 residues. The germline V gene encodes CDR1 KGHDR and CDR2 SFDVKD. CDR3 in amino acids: CATGLGQTYNEQFF. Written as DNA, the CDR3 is TGTGCCACCGGACTAGGCCAAACCTACAATGAGCAGTTCTTC.

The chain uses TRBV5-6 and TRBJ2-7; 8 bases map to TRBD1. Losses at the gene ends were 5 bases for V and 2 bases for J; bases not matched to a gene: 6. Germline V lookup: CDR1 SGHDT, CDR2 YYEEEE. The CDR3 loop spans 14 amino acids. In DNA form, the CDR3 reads TGTGCCAGCAGTTACCCGGGACAGGCCTACGAGCAGTACTTC. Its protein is CASSYPGQAYEQYF. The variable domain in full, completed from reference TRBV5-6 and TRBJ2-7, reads DAGVTQSPTHLIKTRGQQVTLRCSPKSGHDTVSWYQQALGQGPQFIFQYYEEEERQRGNFPDRFSGHQFPNYSSELNVNALLLGDSALYLCASSYPGQAYEQYFGPGTRLTVT.

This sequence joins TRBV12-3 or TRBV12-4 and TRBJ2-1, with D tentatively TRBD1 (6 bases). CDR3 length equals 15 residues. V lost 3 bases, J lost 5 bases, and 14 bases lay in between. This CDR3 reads CASSLGASRDNEQFF. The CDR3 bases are TGTGCCAGCAGTTTGGGGGCTAGCCGAGACAATGAGCAGTTCTTC.

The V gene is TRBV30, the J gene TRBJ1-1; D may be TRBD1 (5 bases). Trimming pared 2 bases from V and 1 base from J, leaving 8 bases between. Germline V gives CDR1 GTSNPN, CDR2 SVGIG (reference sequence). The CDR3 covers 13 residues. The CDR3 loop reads CAWSLGTNTEAFF. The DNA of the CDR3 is TGTGCCTGGAGTTTAGGGACGAACACTGAAGCTTTCTTT.

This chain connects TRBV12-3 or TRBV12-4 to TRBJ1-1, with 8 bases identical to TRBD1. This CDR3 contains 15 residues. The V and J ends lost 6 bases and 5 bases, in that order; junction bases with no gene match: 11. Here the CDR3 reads CASRDHRGSGTEAFF. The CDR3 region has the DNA TGTGCCAGCAGAGACCACAGGGGGTCGGGGACTGAAGCTTTCTTT.

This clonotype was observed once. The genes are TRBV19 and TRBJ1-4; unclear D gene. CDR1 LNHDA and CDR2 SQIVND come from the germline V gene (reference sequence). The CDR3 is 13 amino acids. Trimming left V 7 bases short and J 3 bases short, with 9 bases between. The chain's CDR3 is CASIRGPNEKLFF. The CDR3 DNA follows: TGTGCCAGTATACGCGGTCCTAATGAAAAACTGTTTTTT.

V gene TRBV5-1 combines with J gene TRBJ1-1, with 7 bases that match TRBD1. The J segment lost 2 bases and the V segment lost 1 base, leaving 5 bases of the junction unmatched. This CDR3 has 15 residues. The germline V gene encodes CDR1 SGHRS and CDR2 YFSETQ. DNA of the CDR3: TGCGCCAGCAGCTTGACGGGACAGAGAAACACTGAAGCTTTCTTT. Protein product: CASSLTGQRNTEAFF.

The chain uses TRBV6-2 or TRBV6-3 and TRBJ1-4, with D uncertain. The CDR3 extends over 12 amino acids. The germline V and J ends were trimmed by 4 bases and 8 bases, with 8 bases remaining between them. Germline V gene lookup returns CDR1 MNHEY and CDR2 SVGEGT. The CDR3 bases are TGTGCCAGCAGTTCCTCGACAGAAAAACTGTTTTTT. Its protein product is CASSSSTEKLFF.

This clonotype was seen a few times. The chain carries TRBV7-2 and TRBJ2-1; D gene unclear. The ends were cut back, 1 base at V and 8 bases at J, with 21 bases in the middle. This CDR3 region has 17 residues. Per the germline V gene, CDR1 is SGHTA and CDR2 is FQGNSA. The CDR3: CASSLDGFGLRRDEQFF. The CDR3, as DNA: TGTGCCAGCAGCTTAGATGGGTTCGGTCTAAGAAGAGATGAGCAGTTCTTC.